This TCR beta chain was profiled in a study of beta chain features in type 1 diabetes. Overall study results and limits: All four CD4+ subsets from Type 1 diabetes patients carried moderately but significantly shorter TCRB CDR3s. Resolution of whether HLA type affects TCRB rearrangement was not achieved here.

This clone came up a few times. Its antigen remains unknown. Of the isolated RNA, all was reverse transcribed, and so the sequenced material was expressed TCRB transcripts. The method was immunoSEQ multiplex PCR; TCRdb's version includes in-frame clones alone and lacks a portion of them. The sample shows about 370,000 clones, 8.5% to 10% of them seen only once. Germline loops: CDR1 SGHRS, CDR2 YFSETQ. The CDR3 runs 16 residues. V lost 0 bases, J lost 1 base, and 14 bases lay in between. This TCR was sampled from a man aged 25-45 years with type 1 diabetes. The V and J genes are TRBV5-1 and TRBJ2-7; D perhaps matches TRBD1 (5 bases). Specimen: central memory CD4+ T cells from blood. CDR3 in DNA: TGCGCCAGCAGCTTGGGGGATCCCAGGGTATCCTACGAGCAGTACTTC. This gives the protein CASSLGDPRVSYEQYF.